The present T cell receptor beta chain was sequenced within a study of blood T cell repertoires in COVID-19. Study overall: The cDNA or gDNA used as material had been derived from T cells, B-cell-depleted T cells, or PBMCs.

CDR1 is SNHLY, CDR2 FYNNEI, per germline. V shed 4 bases and J 5 bases; nucleotides not matched to a gene: 7. The CDR3 contains 14 residues. This clone was observed a handful of times. Authors' data handling: Amplified reference gene primers provided the basis for estimating nucleated cell counts. Sequencing used immunoSEQ multiplex PCR; TCRdb keeps in-frame clones, though not all of them. D and trimming were read from the DNA, whereas the V and J calls and clone size are those reported in that table. The data contain around 300,000 clones, 75% to 90% of them singletons. The chain couples TRBV2 to TRBJ1-1; TRBD1 agrees at 7 bases. This TCR derives from a woman between 65 and 79 years old with acute or convalescent COVID-19. The sample comprised peripheral blood. The CDR3 spells CASSALQGRTEAFF. For the CDR3, the DNA is TGTGCCAGCAGTGCCCTACAGGGGAGGACTGAAGCTTTCTTT.